This T cell receptor beta chain is from a study of memory CD8 T cells in hepatitis C reinfection. This clone was seen just once. Time point specified: pre-reinfection, 55 to 20 weeks before reinfection detection. The sorted cells went straight to TCR sequencing with no prior in vitro expansion. Control naive CD8 T cells came from a couple of donors at all three reinfection time points. Produced via immunoSEQ multiplex PCR; TCRdb's table is partial and in-frame only. Of 45,000 to 55,000 clones listed, roughly 91% are singletons. V shed 4 bases and J 7 bases; nucleotides not matched to a gene: 4. Germline CDR1 is SQVTM and CDR2 is ANQGSEA. The CDR3 loop spans 13 amino acids.

Specimen: naive CD8+ T cells sorted from blood. The rearrangement uses TRBV29-1 and TRBJ1-2, with TRBD1 identical over 12 bases. This sequence originates from a young man with hepatitis C virus infection. The CDR3 bases are TGCAGCGTTGCGGGACAGGGGGCATTTGGCTACACCTTC. It codes for CSVAGQGAFGYTF.